The 24 T cell receptor beta chains listed next were all sequenced from one sample in a study of blood T cell repertoires in COVID-19. The data were produced by immunoSEQ multiplex PCR, yet TCRdb's version contains in-frame clones alone and is incomplete. The sample records about 150,000 clones, about 80% being singletons. Sequences were obtained from peripheral blood. Receptors were obtained from a woman of 80 years or more with acute or convalescent COVID-19.

The chain has TRBV20-1 and TRBJ1-5, with D unclear. From germline, CDR1 is DFQATT and CDR2 SNEGSKA (reference sequence). V gave up 3 bases and J gave up 2 bases, with 8 bases separating them. The CDR3 consists of 13 residues. The CDR3 DNA sequence: TGCAGTGCTAGTCCGTCAGGCAATCAGCCCCAGCATTTT. It codes for CSASPSGNQPQHF.

This chain uses TRBV3-1 (or the pseudogene TRBV3-2) with TRBJ2-1; D might be TRBD2 (6 bases). Per the germline V gene, CDR1 is LGHDT and CDR2 is YNNKEL (reference sequence). This CDR3 is built from 14 residues. Trimming took 1 base from V and 3 from J, leaving 7 bases between them. The CDR3 region has the DNA TGTGCCAGCAGCCAAGGGGGGGTCTACAATGAGCAGTTCTTC. Translated: CASSQGGVYNEQFF.

This rearrangement joins TRBV15 to TRBJ2-2; D unresolved. Germline-derived CDR1 and CDR2 are LNHNV and YYDKDF (reference sequence). The CDR3 is 15 amino acids. V was trimmed by 11 bases and J by 0 bases, leaving 16 bases between them. The CDR3: CAAPFRTANTGELFF. CDR3 coding DNA: TGTGCCGCCCCTTTTCGAACGGCGAACACCGGGGAGCTGTTTTTT.

This sequence joins TRBV19 and TRBJ1-5; D gene uncertain. The germline V and J ends were trimmed by 4 bases and 4 bases, with 17 bases remaining between them. The CDR3 spans 16 residues. CDR1 is LNHDA and CDR2 is SQIVND in the germline V gene (reference sequence). The CDR3 DNA sequence: TGTGCCAGTAGTACGTGGACGGGAGGAGAAAATCAGCCCCAGCATTTT. Its protein product is CASSTWTGGENQPQHF.

CDR3 nucleotides: TGTGCCAGCAGCTTAAGCCAAGGGACAGGCTTCGAGCAGTACTTC. It encodes CASSLSQGTGFEQYF. The genes are TRBV11-2 and TRBJ2-7, with 8 bases lining up with TRBD1. Looked up from germline, CDR1 is SGHAT and CDR2 is FQNNGV. The V segment lost 2 bases and the J segment 6 bases; nucleotides outside the gene matches: 9. The CDR3 loop spans 15 amino acids.

The chain links TRBV11-3 to TRBJ2-2, with D perhaps TRBD2 (5 bases). This CDR3 region has 15 residues. The V and J ends lost 5 bases and 3 bases respectively, with 13 bases between them. Germline V gene data show CDR1 as SGHNT and CDR2 as YENEEA. CDR3 bases: TGTGCCAGCAGCCCCGGACTCTCTGACACCGGGGAGCTGTTTTTT. It is translated as CASSPGLSDTGELFF. The complete variable domain, with remaining parts taken from reference TRBV11-3 and TRBJ2-2, reads EAGVVQSPRYKIIEKKQPVAFWCNPISGHNTLYWYLQNLGQGPELLIRYENEEAVDDSQLPKDRFSAERLKGVDSTLKIQPAELGDSAVYLCASSPGLSDTGELFFGEGSRLTVL.

The V gene is TRBV20-1, the J gene TRBJ2-3; 11 nucleotides match TRBD2. The trim removed 6 bases at V and 4 bases at J, leaving 9 bases unmatched. The CDR3 has 15 amino acids. The germline V gene encodes CDR1 DFQATT and CDR2 SNEGSKA (reference sequence). Written as DNA, the CDR3 is TGCAGTGCCAGTCCTAGCGGGGGGAGGGCAGATACGCAGTATTTT. This translates into CSASPSGGRADTQYF.

The V call is TRBV29-1, the J call TRBJ2-3, with 12 bases aligning to TRBD2. The CDR3 loop spans 15 amino acids. Germline trimming cut 4 bases from V and 6 bases from J; bases unmatched to any gene: 8. Germline V gene lookup returns CDR1 SQVTM and CDR2 ANQGSEA. The CDR3 region is CSVGGLAGPGDTQYF. DNA for the CDR3: TGCAGCGTTGGGGGACTAGCGGGCCCCGGGGATACGCAGTATTTT.

This rearrangement joins TRBV4-1 to TRBJ1-2, with 7 bases lining up with TRBD1. Germline V gene sequence: CDR1 MGHRA, CDR2 YSYEKL. This CDR3 spans 15 amino acids. V dropped 3 bases and J dropped 8; count of bases not matched to a gene: 12. This chain's CDR3 is CASSQLRQGSTGYTF. The CDR3 bases are TGCGCCAGCAGCCAGCTTAGACAGGGAAGTACGGGCTACACCTTC.

This clone was counted once. CDR3 DNA sequence: TGTGCCAGCGGGAGGTTGCGTTTGAGCAATCAGCCCCAGCATTTT. This sequence encodes CASGRLRLSNQPQHF. J is TRBJ1-5 and V is TRBV6-5; D ambiguous. The germline V and J ends were trimmed by 8 bases and 1 base, with 15 bases remaining between them. The germline gives CDR1 MNHEY, CDR2 SVGAGI. The CDR3 has 15 residues.

The CDR3 loop is CASTRRATDTQYF. In nucleotides, the CDR3 is TGTGCCAGCACCAGGCGGGCCACAGATACGCAGTATTTT. J is TRBJ2-3 and V is TRBV27, with a weak D call TRBD2 (5 bases). The ends were cut back, 7 bases at V and 2 bases at J, with 10 bases in the middle. The CDR3 extends over 13 amino acids. The V gene's germline CDR1 is MNHEY and CDR2 SMNVEV (reference sequence).

This sequence joins TRBV10-3 and TRBJ1-1; possible D gene TRBD1, 5 bases. CDR3 length: 13 amino acids. V shed 1 base and J shed 5 bases, with 8 bases lying between them. The germline V gene encodes CDR1 ENHRY and CDR2 SYGVKD. The CDR3: CAISEYGGTEAFF. The CDR3, as DNA: TGTGCCATCAGTGAGTATGGGGGGACTGAAGCTTTCTTT.

The V gene is TRBV24-1, the J gene TRBJ1-2, with D maybe TRBD1 (6 bases). Germline assignment: CDR1 KGHDR and CDR2 SFDVKD. V was cut by 2 bases and J by 6 bases, with 15 bases left in between. This CDR3 contains 15 residues. In DNA, the CDR3 is TGTGCCACCAGTGATTCTCACAGGGTTGGCGATGGCTACACCTTC. Protein sequence: CATSDSHRVGDGYTF.

This chain joins TRBV6-5 and TRBJ1-2, with 7 bases matching TRBD1. The V segment lost 9 bases and the J segment 8 bases; nucleotides outside the gene matches: 6. This CDR3 region has 11 residues. CDR1 is MNHEY and CDR2 is SVGAGI in the germline V gene. The CDR3 DNA is TGTGCCAGATTTACAGGGGCGGGCTACACCTTC. Translating it yields CARFTGAGYTF.

This rearrangement joins TRBV3-1 (or the pseudogene TRBV3-2) to TRBJ1-5; D ambiguous. This CDR3 spans 13 amino acids. With 3 bases removed from V and 1 base from J, the gap between germline ends came to 4 bases. The germline V gene encodes CDR1 LGHDT and CDR2 YNNKEL (reference sequence). CDR3 coding DNA: TGTGCCAGCAGCCACGGGAGCAATCAGCCCCAGCATTTT. It translates to CASSHGSNQPQHF.

The J gene is TRBJ2-1, the V gene TRBV29-1; perhaps TRBD2 as D (5 bases). The CDR3 runs 12 residues. The V gene's germline CDR1 is SQVTM and CDR2 ANQGSEA. V lost 8 bases to trimming and J lost 12 bases, with 20 bases between them. The CDR3, as DNA: TGCAGCATAAGACGCGGAGGACTGTTGCAGTTCTTC. This sequence encodes CSIRRGGLLQFF.

The chain joins TRBV28 to TRBJ2-7, with 8 nucleotides matching TRBD1. Losses at the gene ends were 1 base for V and 1 base for J; bases not matched to a gene: 9. This CDR3 comprises 17 residues. Germline V gives CDR1 MDHEN, CDR2 SYDVKM. CDR3 DNA: TGTGCCAGCAGTTTATTTGGTTCAGGGGGCGGATCCTACGAGCAGTACTTC. It is translated as CASSLFGSGGGSYEQYF.

The chain employs TRBV4-1 and TRBJ2-3; D is uncertain. From germline, CDR1 is MGHRA and CDR2 YSYEKL. The CDR3 is 14 amino acids. Deletions cut 0 bases from V and 5 bases from J, with 9 bases between. In DNA, the CDR3 is TGCGCCAGCAGCCAAGATCGAGCAGGAGATACGCAGTATTTT. It yields the protein CASSQDRAGDTQYF.

This chain connects TRBV10-3 to TRBJ2-7, with D tentatively TRBD1 (7 bases). Trimming removed 5 bases at V and 6 bases at J, with 20 bases between. Germline CDR1 is ENHRY and CDR2 is SYGVKD. The CDR3 contains 15 residues. CDR3 DNA: TGTGCCATCAGTACAACAGGGGCGGAGGAGGGCGAGCAGTACTTC. It is translated as CAISTTGAEEGEQYF.

This sequence joins TRBV6-5 and TRBJ2-3, with TRBD1 identical over 10 bases. The length of the CDR3 is 15 residues. Germline V gene data show CDR1 as MNHEY and CDR2 as SVGAGI. Trimming at V came to 6 bases and at J to 3 bases, leaving 6 bases not matched to a gene. DNA for the CDR3: TGTGCCAGCAGCGCCGGGACAGGGGTAACAGATACGCAGTATTTT. It translates to CASSAGTGVTDTQYF.

V is TRBV9 and J is TRBJ1-4; D remains ambiguous. The germline V and J ends were trimmed by 4 bases and 7 bases, with 23 bases remaining between them. Germline lookup yields CDR1 SGDLS and CDR2 YYNGEE. The CDR3 length is 17 residues. CDR3 amino acids: CASSPRQSGLVGEKLFF. The CDR3 DNA reads as TGTGCCAGCAGCCCTCGACAATCAGGACTAGTCGGTGAAAAACTGTTTTTT.

This clone was picked up a small number of times. The rearrangement uses TRBV5-1 and TRBJ2-7; D call uncertain. Trimming took 4 bases from V and 3 from J, leaving 8 bases between them. The CDR3 extends over 12 amino acids. Germline loops: CDR1 SGHRS, CDR2 YFSETQ. The CDR3 nucleotides read TGCGCCAGCAGCCTGGACGGCTACGAGCAGTACTTC. This translates into CASSLDGYEQYF.

Only a few counts were recorded for this clone. The rearrangement links TRBV11-2 to TRBJ1-2; a possible D gene is TRBD1 (6 bases). Germline loops: CDR1 SGHAT, CDR2 FQNNGV. The CDR3 extends over 15 amino acids. V lost 0 bases and J lost 8, with 16 bases in between. The CDR3 loop reads CASSLDQLRGGGYTF. The CDR3 DNA reads TGTGCCAGCAGCTTAGATCAGTTACGGGGGGGCGGCTACACCTTC.

V is TRBV10-3 and J is TRBJ2-1, with a possible D match to TRBD1 (5 bases). Germline loops: CDR1 ENHRY, CDR2 SYGVKD. Trimming removed 7 bases at V and 1 base at J, with 11 bases between. The CDR3 has 14 amino acids. This CDR3 reads CAIKEGVSYNEQFF. The CDR3 DNA sequence: TGTGCCATCAAAGAAGGGGTATCCTACAATGAGCAGTTCTTC.